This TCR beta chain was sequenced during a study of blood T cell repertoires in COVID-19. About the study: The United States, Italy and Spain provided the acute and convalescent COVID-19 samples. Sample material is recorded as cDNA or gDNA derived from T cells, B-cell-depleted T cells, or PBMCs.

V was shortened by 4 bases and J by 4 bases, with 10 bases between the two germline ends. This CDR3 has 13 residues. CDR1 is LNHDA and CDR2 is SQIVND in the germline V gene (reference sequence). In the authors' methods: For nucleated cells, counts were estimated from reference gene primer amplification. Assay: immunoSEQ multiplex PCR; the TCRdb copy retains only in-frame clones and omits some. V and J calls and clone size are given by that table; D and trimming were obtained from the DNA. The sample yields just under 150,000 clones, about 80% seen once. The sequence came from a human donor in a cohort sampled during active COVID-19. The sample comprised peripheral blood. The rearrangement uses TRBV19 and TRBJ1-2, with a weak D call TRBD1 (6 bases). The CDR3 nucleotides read TGTGCCAGTAGTAAGGCAGGGGTCTATGGCTACACCTTC. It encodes CASSKAGVYGYTF. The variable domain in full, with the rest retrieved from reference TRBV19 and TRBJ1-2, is DGGITQSPKYLFRKEGQNVTLSCEQNLNHDAMYWYRQDPGQGLRLIYYSQIVNDFQKGDIAEGYSVSREKKESFPLTVTSAQKNPTAFYLCASSKAGVYGYTFGSGTRLTVV.